These 32 T cell receptor beta chains came from one sample sequenced in a study of T cell changes during pregnancy in multiple sclerosis. The table came from immunoSEQ multiplex PCR; TCRdb's copy has only in-frame clones and leaves some out. The sample has about 94,000 clones; 94% are singletons. Material: peripheral blood, obtained in the third trimester of pregnancy. The receptors come from a female donor with multiple sclerosis, enrolled in a pregnancy study.

V usage is TRBV4-1 and J usage is TRBJ2-7; D perhaps matches TRBD2 (6 bases). The CDR3 runs 16 residues. The germline V and J ends were trimmed by 0 bases and 0 bases, with 12 bases remaining between them. The germline CDR1 and CDR2 sequences are MGHRA and YSYEKL. The CDR3 region has the DNA TGCGCCAGCAGCCAAGATCTCCAGCGGGTCTCCTACGAGCAGTACTTC. It translates to CASSQDLQRVSYEQYF.

The rearrangement uses TRBV27 and TRBJ1-1; D gene ambiguous. V shed 9 bases and J shed 1 base, with 12 bases lying between them. The CDR3 is made up of 13 amino acids. The germline gives CDR1 MNHEY, CDR2 SMNVEV (reference sequence). The DNA of the CDR3 is TGTGCCAGAGATGATCCAGGGAACACTGAAGCTTTCTTT. The encoded protein is CARDDPGNTEAFF.

V gene TRBV6-6 combines with J gene TRBJ2-1, with 9 bases fitting TRBD2. The CDR3 length is 16 residues. Trimming removed 2 bases from V and 4 bases from J; junction bases left unmatched: 6. Germline-derived CDR1 and CDR2 are MNHNY and SVGAGI (reference sequence). As DNA, the CDR3 is TGTGCCAGCAGTTACGGGGCGGGAGGGCTTTACAATGAGCAGTTCTTC. Amino acids: CASSYGAGGLYNEQFF.

This clone occurred a few times. The chain uses TRBV18 and TRBJ1-1; unclear D gene. V lost 5 bases and J lost 1, with 8 bases in between. The germline gives CDR1 KGHSH, CDR2 LQKENI. There are 13 residues in the CDR3. CDR3 region: CASSLHKNTEAFF. The DNA for the CDR3 is TGTGCCAGCTCATTACACAAGAACACTGAAGCTTTCTTT.

This chain joins TRBV30 and TRBJ2-1; 8 bases line up with TRBD2. Per the germline V gene, CDR1 is GTSNPN and CDR2 is SVGIG (reference sequence). The CDR3 runs to 15 residues. V shed 0 bases, J shed 6 bases, and the junction held 7 bases outside the gene matches. In DNA, the CDR3 is TGTGCCTGGAGTGTACGGGGGCGGGGGGCCAATGAGCAGTTCTTC. The encoded protein is CAWSVRGRGANEQFF.

This sequence joins TRBV29-1 and TRBJ1-1; tentatively, D is TRBD1 (6 bases). The V gene's germline CDR1 is SQVTM and CDR2 ANQGSEA. Trimming left V 3 bases short and J 11 bases short, with 19 bases between. This CDR3 has 13 amino acids. The CDR3 here is CSVDIRGALEAFF. The CDR3 DNA sequence: TGCAGCGTTGACATCCGGGGGGCCCTTGAGGCTTTCTTT.

V and J are TRBV5-1 and TRBJ1-1; D not certain. The CDR3 runs 15 residues. V lost 4 bases to trimming and J lost 2 bases, with 15 bases between them. Germline CDR1 SGHRS, CDR2 YFSETQ. CDR3 protein: CASSLHLVENTEAFF. CDR3 in DNA: TGCGCCAGCAGCCTCCACTTGGTCGAAAACACTGAAGCTTTCTTT.

This chain links TRBV30 with TRBJ2-3, with D possibly being TRBD1 (5 bases). The CDR3 covers 13 residues. V dropped 0 bases and J dropped 5 bases, with 9 bases sitting between them. The germline V gene has CDR1 GTSNPN and CDR2 SVGIG (reference sequence). The CDR3 nucleotides read TGTGCCTGGAGTGTCAGGGTCCGAGATACGCAGTATTTT. Translation gives CAWSVRVRDTQYF.

In this sample, this clone turned up once. The rearrangement joins TRBV5-5 to TRBJ2-1, with 7 bases matching TRBD2. The junction had 12 bases not matched to a gene; V was cut back by 5 bases and J by 10 bases. The CDR3 covers 14 residues. Germline loops: CDR1 SGHKS, CDR2 YYEKEE (reference sequence). CDR3 protein: CASRSSGWIWEQFF. CDR3 nucleotide sequence: TGTGCCAGCAGGTCTAGCGGATGGATCTGGGAGCAGTTCTTC. The full variable domain, in which reference TRBV5-5 and TRBJ2-1 provide the parts outside the CDR3, is DAGVTQSPTHLIKTRGQQVTLRCSPISGHKSVSWYQQVLGQGPQFIFQYYEKEERGRGNFPDRFSARQFPNYSSELNVNALLLGDSALYLCASRSSGWIWEQFFGPGTRLTVL.

The chain is built from TRBV27 and TRBJ2-7; 10 bases match TRBD2. Germline assignment: CDR1 MNHEY and CDR2 SMNVEV (reference sequence). The CDR3 has 16 amino acids. The ends lost 0 bases at V and 0 bases at J; junction bases unmatched: 2. This CDR3 is CASSLSSGRASYEQYF. CDR3 nucleotides: TGTGCCAGCAGTTTATCCAGCGGGAGGGCCTCCTACGAGCAGTACTTC.

The chain links TRBV29-1 to TRBJ2-1; the D gene is possibly TRBD1 (6 bases). The CDR3 contains 15 residues. The germline CDR1 and CDR2 sequences are SQVTM and ANQGSEA. V was cut by 8 bases and J by 7 bases, with 24 bases left in between. This chain's CDR3 is CSPPRGQEIINEQFF. In nucleotides, the CDR3 is TGCAGCCCCCCTAGGGGACAAGAGATTATTAATGAGCAGTTCTTC.

This sequence joins TRBV10-3 and TRBJ1-1, with 7 bases matching TRBD1. CDR1 is ENHRY and CDR2 is SYGVKD in the germline V gene. The CDR3 covers 14 residues. The ends lost 0 bases at V and 4 bases at J; junction bases unmatched: 2. CDR3 DNA: TGTGCCATCAGTGAGTCGACAGGGAGCACTGAAGCTTTCTTT. This translates into CAISESTGSTEAFF.

V gene TRBV7-9 combines with J gene TRBJ2-2; D may be TRBD2 (6 bases). CDR3 length: 15 residues. V was trimmed by 3 bases and J by 6 bases, leaving 14 bases between them. Germline assignment: CDR1 SEHNR and CDR2 FQNEAQ (reference sequence). CDR3: CASSFGGWLAGELFF. CDR3 coding DNA: TGTGCCAGCAGCTTCGGGGGTTGGTTAGCCGGGGAGCTGTTTTTT.

The genes are TRBV9 and TRBJ2-1; D is perhaps TRBD2 (6 bases). The V end was cut by 3 bases, the J end by 13 bases, with 14 bases between. Per germline, CDR1 SGDLS and CDR2 YYNGEE. The CDR3 is 12 residues long. The CDR3 DNA reads TGTGCCAGCAGCGCCCGTCCGGGAGCCCAGTTCTTC. The encoded protein is CASSARPGAQFF.

This chain joins TRBV28 and TRBJ2-3, with a weak D call TRBD2 (6 bases). The V and J ends lost 4 bases and 1 base respectively, with 12 bases between them. Germline V gives CDR1 MDHEN, CDR2 SYDVKM. This CDR3 has 15 residues. The CDR3 spells CASSYGGGGTDTQYF. CDR3 bases: TGTGCCAGCAGTTATGGGGGAGGAGGCACAGATACGCAGTATTTT.

The chain joins TRBV12-5 to TRBJ2-1, with TRBD2 matching over 7 bases. V lost 0 bases and J lost 2; bases outside the gene matches: 13. This CDR3 comprises 19 residues. CDR1 is LGHNT and CDR2 is FRNRAP in the germline V gene. The CDR3 reads CASGLVSRGGTSAYNEQFF. CDR3 nucleotides: TGTGCTAGTGGTTTGGTATCAAGGGGAGGGACCTCCGCCTACAATGAGCAGTTCTTC. Using reference TRBV12-5 and TRBJ2-1 for the parts outside the CDR3, the full variable domain is DARVTQTPRHKVTEMGQEVTMRCQPILGHNTVFWYRQTMMQGLELLAYFRNRAPLDDSGMPKDRFSAEMPDATLATLKIQPSEPRDSAVYFCASGLVSRGGTSAYNEQFFGPGTRLTVL.

J is TRBJ1-1 and V is TRBV4-2; the match to TRBD1 covers 7 bases. V gave up 4 bases and J gave up 1 base; unmatched junction bases: 9. The CDR3 contains 16 residues. Germline lookup yields CDR1 LGHNA and CDR2 YNFKEQ. The DNA of the CDR3 is TGTGCCAGCAGCCCTCGGGACAGTACGCCGAACACTGAAGCTTTCTTT. Residues: CASSPRDSTPNTEAFF.

This chain joins TRBV5-6 and TRBJ2-1; 9 bases line up with TRBD2. This CDR3 has 16 amino acids. With 0 bases clipped from V and 6 bases from J, the junction kept 7 bases outside the gene matches. CDR1 SGHDT and CDR2 YYEEEE come from the germline V gene. CDR3 nucleotide sequence: TGTGCCAGCAGCTTGGTCGGGGGAGCGGGAGGCAATGAGCAGTTCTTC. Amino acids: CASSLVGGAGGNEQFF.

The J gene is TRBJ2-3, the V gene TRBV5-4; TRBD2 aligns across 11 bases. Germline CDR1 is SGHNT and CDR2 is YYREEE (reference sequence). V dropped 0 bases and J dropped 2; count of bases not matched to a gene: 2. The CDR3 covers 16 residues. The CDR3 nucleotides read TGTGCCAGCAGCTTGGGGACTAGCGGGTTCACAGATACGCAGTATTTT. This encodes CASSLGTSGFTDTQYF.

The rearrangement uses TRBV13 and TRBJ2-5, with a weak D call TRBD2 (6 bases). CDR3 length equals 14 residues. Trimming took 5 bases from V and 4 from J, leaving 14 bases between them. CDR1 is PRHDT, CDR2 FYEKMQ, per germline (reference sequence). CDR3 loop: CASSAPSVPETQYF. For the CDR3, the DNA is TGTGCCAGCAGCGCCCCTAGCGTCCCAGAGACCCAGTACTTC. Full variable domain (outside the CDR3, taken from reference TRBV13 and TRBJ2-5): AAGVIQSPRHLIKEKRETATLKCYPIPRHDTVYWYQQGPGQDPQFLISFYEKMQSDKGSIPDRFSAQQFSDYHSELNMSSLELGDSALYFCASSAPSVPETQYFGPGTRLLVL.

This clone has only one observation. The V gene is TRBV11-2, the J gene TRBJ2-3, with D possibly matching TRBD2 (5 bases). Trimming stripped 3 bases from V and 7 bases from J, with 5 bases between. The germline V gene encodes CDR1 SGHAT and CDR2 FQNNGV. CDR3 size: 11 residues. In nucleotides, the CDR3 is TGTGCCAGCAGCTTCGGGAATACGCAGTATTTT. It specifies CASSFGNTQYF.

This clone was detected only once. V and J are TRBV27 and TRBJ2-5, with a weak D call TRBD1 (5 bases). The V end was cut by 3 bases, the J end by 7 bases, with 15 bases between. The CDR3 totals 14 residues. Per germline, CDR1 MNHEY and CDR2 SMNVEV (reference sequence). In nucleotides, the CDR3 is TGTGCCAGCAGTTTTGCAGGGAAAGAGGTGACCCAGTACTTC. Translation gives CASSFAGKEVTQYF.

The chain has TRBV27 and TRBJ2-3, with 7 bases identical to TRBD1. Looked up from germline, CDR1 is MNHEY and CDR2 is SMNVEV (reference sequence). There are 14 residues in the CDR3. With V trimmed by 2 bases and J by 3 bases, 2 bases remained unmatched. The CDR3: CASSLNRGTDTQYF. CDR3 in DNA: TGTGCCAGCAGTTTAAACAGGGGTACAGATACGCAGTATTTT.

This rearrangement joins TRBV12-5 to TRBJ2-2, with D possibly matching TRBD2 (5 bases). This CDR3 spans 17 amino acids. Germline-derived CDR1 and CDR2 are LGHNT and FRNRAP. Trimming shortened V by 0 bases and J by 4 bases, and 15 bases separated the two germline ends. CDR3 amino acids: CASGLVPAGIGTGELFF. The CDR3 DNA reads as TGTGCTAGTGGTTTGGTCCCGGCGGGCATTGGCACCGGGGAGCTGTTTTTT.

Only one count was recorded for this clone. This chain links TRBV5-4 with TRBJ2-7; 7 bases are a match to TRBD2. CDR1 is SGHNT and CDR2 is YYREEE in the germline V gene (reference sequence). With V trimmed by 4 bases and J by 4 bases, 8 bases remained unmatched. This CDR3 comprises 14 residues. The CDR3 sequence is CASSNQLASYEQYF. The DNA of the CDR3 is TGTGCCAGCAGCAACCAACTAGCGAGTTACGAGCAGTACTTC.

The chain combines TRBV19 with TRBJ1-4; tentatively, D is TRBD1 (5 bases). Germline V gene sequence: CDR1 LNHDA, CDR2 SQIVND (reference sequence). The CDR3 is 14 residues long. V was pared by 7 bases and J by 5 bases, with 14 bases between. CDR3 nucleotides: TGTGCCAGTAATTGGGGCCAGAGAAATGAAAAACTGTTTTTT. As protein: CASNWGQRNEKLFF.

The chain couples TRBV7-8 to TRBJ2-7; perhaps TRBD2 as D (6 bases). Trimming cost V 2 bases and J 3 bases, with 8 bases left between them. Germline-derived CDR1 and CDR2 are SGHVS and FQNEAQ. The CDR3 contains 13 residues. The CDR3 sequence is CASSLYGSYEQYF. The CDR3 nucleotides read TGTGCCAGCAGCTTATACGGGAGCTACGAGCAGTACTTC.

This sequence joins TRBV5-4 and TRBJ2-3, with D tentatively TRBD2 (5 bases). Germline V gene data show CDR1 as SGHNT and CDR2 as YYREEE (reference sequence). Trimming left V 6 bases short and J 2 bases short, with 13 bases between. CDR3 length: 14 residues. In DNA, the CDR3 is TGTGCCAGCAATGTGGGAGAGTACACAGATACGCAGTATTTT. The encoded protein is CASNVGEYTDTQYF.

The V gene is TRBV28, the J gene TRBJ2-7; tentatively, D is TRBD2 (5 bases). CDR1 is MDHEN, CDR2 SYDVKM, per germline. This CDR3 has 12 amino acids. V lost 2 bases and J 5 bases, leaving 7 bases between the germline ends. DNA of the CDR3: TGTGCCAGCAGTTTAGAGGGCCACGAGCAGTACTTC. As protein: CASSLEGHEQYF.

V is TRBV19 and J is TRBJ1-1; TRBD1 matches at 9 bases. CDR1 is LNHDA and CDR2 is SQIVND in the germline V gene (reference sequence). The V and J ends lost 10 bases and 3 bases, in that order; junction bases with no gene match: 6. The CDR3 spans 13 residues. The CDR3 DNA reads TGTGCCACCATGGGACAGGGCTACACTGAAGCTTTCTTT. It yields the protein CATMGQGYTEAFF.

The J gene is TRBJ2-7, the V gene TRBV27; 10 nucleotides agree with TRBD2. Looked up from germline, CDR1 is MNHEY and CDR2 is SMNVEV (reference sequence). This CDR3 comprises 15 residues. The V segment lost 7 bases and the J segment 2 bases; nucleotides outside the gene matches: 8. Written as DNA, the CDR3 is TGTGCCAGCACCCCAGGGGGACTAGCGACCTACGAGCAGTACTTC. Amino acids: CASTPGGLATYEQYF.

This sequence joins TRBV10-1 and TRBJ2-3; TRBD2 is a possible D gene (5 bases). V shed 3 bases and J shed 2 bases, with 9 bases lying between them. The CDR3 is made up of 14 amino acids. Germline V lookup: CDR1 WNHNN, CDR2 SYGVQD (reference sequence). CDR3 DNA sequence: TGCGCCAGCAGTGATCTAGCCTTCACAGATACGCAGTATTTT. It codes for CASSDLAFTDTQYF.